This is a list of T cell receptor beta chains from one sample in a study of blood T cell repertoires in COVID-19. Libraries were prepared by immunoSEQ multiplex PCR; TCRdb keeps only in-frame clonotypes and omits some of them. There are more than 200,000 clones in the sample; 84% occur only once, and around 4% lies in the top ten. The sequencing sample was made of peripheral blood. The receptors here all came from a man aged 60 to 69 with acute or convalescent COVID-19. Each CDR3 is given with its conserved first and last residue. The order of the fields is J gene, D gene, V gene, clone size, CDR3 DNA, CDR3 protein. The D gene is left open where the match is weak. Not all rows give a size; the values are once, few, many and, for expanded clones, a class.

TRBJ2-1 TRBD1 TRBV13 once TGTGCCAGCAGCCCTGATTTAGGGACAGACAATGAGCAGTTCTTC CASSPDLGTDNEQFF
TRBJ1-2 NA TRBV5-1 once TGCGCCAGCAGCTTGGAAGCGGGGATGTCATGGGGTGGCTACACCTTC CASSLEAGMSWGGYTF
TRBJ2-5 TRBD1 TRBV7-3 NA TGTGCCAGCAGCTTGCGACAGGGGGCACGAGAGACCCAGTACTTC CASSLRQGARETQYF
TRBJ2-2 NA TRBV6-7 NA TGTGCCAGCAACTCGGGTAACACCGGGGAGCTGTTTTTT CASNSGNTGELFF
TRBJ2-5 TRBD2 TRBV28 once TGTGCCAGCAGTGTCCCTAGCGGGAGTGAGACCCAGTACTTC CASSVPSGSETQYF
TRBJ2-7 NA TRBV29-1 NA TGCAGCGTTGTAAGGGGTCCCGAGCAGTACTTC CSVVRGPEQYF
TRBJ2-5 TRBD2 TRBV6-5 once TGTGCCAGCACCCAACGGGGGGGTGACTACGAGACCCAGTACTTC CASTQRGGDYETQYF
TRBJ2-1 TRBD2 TRBV7-2 NA TGTGCCAGCAGCTCCACACTAGCGGGGGTATACAATGAGCAGTTCTTC CASSSTLAGVYNEQFF
TRBJ2-7 NA TRBV28 once TGTGCCAGCATCCAGGGAGGGCAGGGGGCCCTCTACGAGCAGTACTTC CASIQGGQGALYEQYF
TRBJ2-7 TRBD1 TRBV18 NA TGTGCCAGCTCCCCCGGGACAGGCGCCTACGAGCAGTACTTC CASSPGTGAYEQYF
TRBJ2-7 NA TRBV5-5 NA TGTGCCAGCAGCCGTATTCAGGGGACCTACGAGCAGTACTTC CASSRIQGTYEQYF
TRBJ1-1 NA TRBV11-2 NA TGTGCCAGCAGCCTCGGGGGGGACCCTGAAGCTTTCTTT CASSLGGDPEAFF
TRBJ2-1 NA TRBV19 NA TGTGCCAGTAGTATAGCAGCAGGGCTCATTGAGCAGTTCTTC CASSIAAGLIEQFF
TRBJ2-7 TRBD1 TRBV6-5 NA TGTGCCAGCAGACCCCGGGACAGGGATTCCTACGAGCAGTACTTC CASRPRDRDSYEQYF
TRBJ2-7 TRBD1 TRBV27 once TGTGCCAGCAGCCTCTGGGGCAGGGGGCACGAGCAGTACTTC CASSLWGRGHEQYF
TRBJ2-7 TRBD1 TRBV18 NA TGTGCCAGCTCACGAACAGGGGGTCCCTACGAGCAGTACTTC CASSRTGGPYEQYF
TRBJ1-6 TRBD1 TRBV9 NA TGTGCCAGCAGCTCGGGACAGGGGGCTGGGAATTCACCCCTCCACTTT CASSSGQGAGNSPLHF
TRBJ2-7 TRBD2 TRBV7-9 few TGTGCCAGCAGCCCAACAGGGACTAGCGGGGGCTCCTACGAGCAGTACTTC CASSPTGTSGGSYEQYF
TRBJ1-3 NA TRBV9 NA TGTGCCAGCAGCCCCCCCGGTGGAAACACCATATATTTT CASSPPGGNTIYF
TRBJ2-7 NA TRBV6-5 NA TGTGCCAGCAGTTACGAGAGGACAGCAGCCTACGAGCAGTACTTC CASSYERTAAYEQYF
TRBJ1-2 NA TRBV5-1 NA TGCGCCAGCAGATGGAGACCAGCAGCGGACTATGGCTACACCTTC CASRWRPAADYGYTF
TRBJ2-3 TRBD2 TRBV9 NA TGTGCCAGCAGCCCAGCGGGGGGGTTCACAGATACGCAGTATTTT CASSPAGGFTDTQYF
TRBJ1-2 TRBD1 TRBV4-3 NA TGCGCCAGCAGCCAAGCGGACAGGGGTTCCGGCTACACCTTC CASSQADRGSGYTF
TRBJ2-3 TRBD2 TRBV27 NA TGTGCCAGCAGTTCACTAGCGGGGACAGATACGCAGTATTTT CASSSLAGTDTQYF
TRBJ2-5 NA TRBV6-5 NA TGTGCCAGCAAGCTAGGGTCGGGGGAGACCCAGTACTTC CASKLGSGETQYF
TRBJ2-7 NA TRBV18 NA TGTGCCAGCTCACCAGACAGGTCTCCCGGAGGAGAGCAGTACTTC CASSPDRSPGGEQYF
TRBJ2-7 TRBD2 TRBV28 NA TGTGCCAGCTTGCTTTTTAGCGGGAATTCCTACGAGCAGTACTTC CASLLFSGNSYEQYF
TRBJ2-1 TRBD1 TRBV28 NA TGTGCCAGCAGTCAAACAGGGGACAGCTCCTACAATGAGCAGTTCTTC CASSQTGDSSYNEQFF
TRBJ2-1 NA TRBV9 few TGTGCCAGCAGCGTAGGGGACAACTACAATGAGCAGTTCTTC CASSVGDNYNEQFF
TRBJ2-1 NA TRBV5-1 NA TGCGCCAGCAGCTTGTATGGGGAGTCTGAGCAGTTCTTC CASSLYGESEQFF
TRBJ1-4 TRBD1 TRBV4-1 NA TGCGCCAGCAGCCAGGGGACAGGGGCCGGGAATGAAAAACTGTTTTTT CASSQGTGAGNEKLFF
TRBJ2-1 TRBD2 TRBV5-6 NA TGTGCCAGCAGCATTAGCGGGAGTTACAATGAGCAGTTCTTC CASSISGSYNEQFF
TRBJ1-2 TRBD1 TRBV19 NA TGTGCCAGTAGTCTCCAAGGACAGGGAGGTGGCTATGGCTACACCTTC CASSLQGQGGGYGYTF
TRBJ2-3 NA TRBV5-5 NA TGTGCCAGCAGCCTCGGCCCCCCGGGGGTGGGAGATACGCAGTATTTT CASSLGPPGVGDTQYF
TRBJ2-3 NA TRBV9 NA TGTGCCAGCAGGTTGGAGACAGATACGCAGTATTTT CASRLETDTQYF
TRBJ2-2 TRBD1 TRBV28 NA TGTGCCAGCAGTTTAGCCCAGGGGGCCAACACCGGGGAGCTGTTTTTT CASSLAQGANTGELFF
TRBJ1-6 NA TRBV19 NA TGTGCCAGTAGTATAGTCCGGGGTGACTATAATTCACCCCTCCACTTT CASSIVRGDYNSPLHF
TRBJ2-6 NA TRBV11-3 NA TGTGCCAGCAGCTCTCGTCCCAGCGGACGGCAACGTGACCTGACTTTC CASSSRPSGRQRDLTF